This T cell receptor beta chain was recovered during a study of vaccination effects on CD4 cells after COVID-19. General study results and limits: Marked clonal contraction of infection- and vaccine-induced clones was seen late after vaccination.

CDR1 is LNHDA and CDR2 is SQIVND in the germline V gene (reference sequence). Between the trimmed V and J ends, which lost 1 base and 4 bases, there was a span of 10 bases. The CDR3 is 15 residues long. In the ViraFEST assay, antigen-specific CD4+ clonotypes were identified by expansion after peptide-pool stimulation. A 10-day culture period preceded the isolation of CD4+ T cells. Each participant was administered two doses of either the BNT162b2 or the mRNA-1273 vaccine. This clone occurred a few times. Its antigen is not known. TCRdb's table, derived via immunoSEQ multiplex PCR, lists solely in-frame clones and lacks some. The data contain tens of thousands of clones, about three quarters of them singletons.

This rearrangement joins TRBV19 to TRBJ2-2; tentative D call: TRBD2 (6 bases). The TCR originated in a human donor who received a COVID-19 vaccine. This specimen consisted of CD4+ T cells from PBMCs cultured with HCoV-229E spike peptides, obtained after COVID-19 vaccination. Here the CDR3 reads CASSIAGVGTGELFF. Here the CDR3 DNA reads TGTGCCAGTAGTATAGCGGGAGTTGGCACCGGGGAGCTGTTTTTT. The full variable domain, in which reference TRBV19 and TRBJ2-2 provide the parts outside the CDR3, is DGGITQSPKYLFRKEGQNVTLSCEQNLNHDAMYWYRQDPGQGLRLIYYSQIVNDFQKGDIAEGYSVSREKKESFPLTVTSAQKNPTAFYLCASSIAGVGTGELFFGEGSRLTVL.